The 9 T cell receptor beta chains below come from one sample, sequenced in a study of cytomegalovirus exposure and HLA in healthy donors. The PCR ran on 60 Vbeta and 13 Jbeta primers. Some clones are missing from TCRdb's copy, which holds only in-frame ones; the method was immunoSEQ multiplex PCR. The table has roughly 77,000 clones, 78% seen once; the top ten hold 4% to 5%. Source material: PBMCs. These receptors originate from a man in his forties in good health and CMV-seronegative.

The rearrangement joins TRBV20-1 to TRBJ2-5; possible D gene TRBD1, 6 bases. The DNA end is a closer match to TRBJ2-7, so the J assignment may be wrong. CDR1 and CDR2 from the germline V gene are DFQATT and SNEGSKA (reference sequence). This CDR3 is built from 11 residues. CDR3 DNA sequence: TGCAGTGCTACTACAGGGTCCGAGCAGTACTTC. This translates into CSATTGSEQYF.

The V and J genes are TRBV30 and TRBJ1-5; D uncertain. V dropped 5 bases and J dropped 3 bases, with 14 bases sitting between them. The length of the CDR3 is 14 residues. CDR1 and CDR2 from the germline V gene are GTSNPN and SVGIG (reference sequence). CDR3 sequence: CAWPLSSHNQPQHF. CDR3 bases: TGTGCCTGGCCCCTCTCGAGCCACAATCAGCCCCAGCATTTT.

This chain joins TRBV10-1 and TRBJ2-7; D gene ambiguous. This CDR3 region has 13 residues. Trimming removed 3 bases from V and 3 bases from J, with 9 bases in between. Looked up from germline, CDR1 is WNHNN and CDR2 is SYGVQD (reference sequence). The CDR3 reads CASSESRNYEQYF. As DNA, the CDR3 is TGCGCCAGCAGTGAATCTAGGAACTACGAGCAGTACTTC.

The chain uses TRBV7-2 and TRBJ2-3; D may be TRBD2 (6 bases). The germline V gene encodes CDR1 SGHTA and CDR2 FQGNSA. The germline V and J ends were trimmed by 5 bases and 5 bases, with 14 bases remaining between them. The CDR3 spans 14 residues. CDR3 sequence reads: CASSLERELDTQYF. The DNA for the CDR3 is TGTGCCAGCAGCCTCGAACGGGAGTTAGATACGCAGTATTTT.

The V gene is TRBV27, the J gene TRBJ1-1, with D possibly TRBD1 on 5 matching bases. V shed 6 bases and J shed 1 base, with 18 bases lying between them. Germline loops: CDR1 MNHEY, CDR2 SMNVEV (reference sequence). This CDR3 comprises 16 residues. The CDR3 sequence is CASSLLTQGTNTEAFF. The CDR3 DNA is TGTGCCAGCAGCCTTCTTACGCAGGGCACGAACACTGAAGCTTTCTTT.

The J gene is TRBJ2-7, the V gene TRBV6-1, with D uncertain. The CDR3 totals 12 residues. With 6 bases removed from V and 4 bases from J, the gap between germline ends came to 10 bases. The germline CDR1 and CDR2 sequences are MNHNS and SASEGT. The CDR3 nucleotides are TGTGCCAGCAGGAGCGTCTTTTACGAGCAGTACTTC. Protein product: CASRSVFYEQYF.

V usage is TRBV27 and J usage is TRBJ1-4, with 10 bases aligning to TRBD1. The CDR3 contains 16 residues. CDR1 and CDR2 (germline): MNHEY, SMNVEV (reference sequence). V trimming: 6 bases; J trimming: 0 bases; junction bases outside the gene matches: 4. The CDR3 reads CASSKGTGATNEKLFF. The DNA of the CDR3 is TGTGCCAGCAGCAAGGGGACAGGGGCAACTAATGAAAAACTGTTTTTT.

This clone appeared a few times. The genes are TRBV6-1 and TRBJ1-2, with unresolved D. The CDR3 consists of 16 residues. Trimming cost V 0 bases and J 5 bases, with 16 bases left between them. Germline CDR1 reads MNHNS; CDR2 reads SASEGT. This CDR3 is CASSEASGTRQYGYTF. CDR3 DNA: TGTGCCAGCAGTGAAGCATCAGGAACCCGTCAATATGGCTACACCTTC.

J is TRBJ1-4 and V is TRBV5-8; 9 bases line up with TRBD1. The CDR3 contains 18 residues. Germline-derived CDR1 and CDR2 are SGHTS and YDEGEE. The V and J ends lost 5 bases and 1 base, in that order; junction bases with no gene match: 12. CDR3 coding DNA: TGTGCCAGCAGTCCCGGACAGGGGAGGATTCGAACTAATGAAAAACTGTTTTTT. Translation gives CASSPGQGRIRTNEKLFF. Full variable domain (remainder filled in from reference TRBV5-8 and TRBJ1-4): EAGVTQSPTHLIKTRGQQATLRCSPISGHTSVYWYQQALGLGLQFLLWYDEGEERNRGNFPPRFSGRQFPNYSSELNVNALELEDSALYLCASSPGQGRIRTNEKLFFGSGTQLSVL.